This T cell receptor beta chain was sequenced for a study of regulatory T cells in long-lasting Graves disease. Study outcomes and limitations: Those with persistent disease had in common more public clonotypes (about 2,500) than new patients (about 970).

In building TCR beta libraries, iRepertoire HTBI primers were used together with Arm-PCR of CDR3 regions. TCRdb passed the multiplex PCR reads through MiXCR, listing each CDR3 protein once. Of about 350,000 distinct CDR3 sequences listed, around 15% were seen once; the top ten hold about 19%. Of note for this clonotype: Its antigen is not identified.

Time point: newly diagnosed GD, antithyroid drugs for less than 3 months. RNA isolated from PBMCs was used to make the TCR library. Graves' disease diagnoses followed American Thyroid Association guidelines. This sample also appeared in a second study, on T cells in Graves' hyperthyroidism and ophthalmopathy. That paper states: Newly diagnosed hyperthyroidism patients aged 18 to 65 years had disease lasting under 2 months.

The source of this sequence is a young woman with Graves disease. The sample consisted of peripheral blood mononuclear cells (PBMCs), taken at new diagnosis, from a patient treated with antithyroid drugs.

The CDR3 loop is CASSIEAGGRGSPLHF. The CDR3 coding sequence is TGTGCCAGTAGTATTGAGGCAGGGGGCAGAGGGTCACCCCTCCACTTT. The J gene is TRBJ1-6, the V gene TRBV19, with TRBD1 identical over 8 bases. Germline CDR1 LNHDA, CDR2 SQIVND (reference sequence). J lost 10 bases, V lost 3 bases, and 11 bases had no gene match. The CDR3 runs to 16 residues.